This T cell receptor beta chain was sequenced during a study of cytomegalovirus exposure and HLA in healthy donors (dated by TCRdb to about 2017). Looking at the study overall: An earlier analysis of about 530 of the donors reported under 300 Gb of sequence data and 95 million to 120 million unique TCR beta sequences obtained from around 180 million T cells. Roughly 300 gigabases of sequencing data and approximately 84 million unique TCR sequences were included in an early release covering around 600 HLA-typed donors. Among the roughly 400 genotyped donors, roughly 80% belonged to the genetic ancestry cluster associated with self-reported Caucasian donors. The study aimed to test whether cataloging public T cell receptors could reveal signatures of past pathogen exposure. The study used immunosequencing to profile the T cell repertoires of 666 subjects and linked those repertoires to cytomegalovirus serostatus. Besides the first cohort of around 670 subjects, a separate validation cohort made up of about 120 different subjects was used. The study combined high-throughput TCR immunosequencing, statistical association of individual TCRs with disease status, and machine learning to predict cytomegalovirus infection status. To study patterns of TCR occurrence, a later analysis re-analyzed previously published TCR beta repertoires from 700 or so donors and added high-resolution HLA genotyping. The later analysis used no new phenotypic data to find candidate immune exposures, relying instead on TCR beta sequences and their occurrence across donors. To decide whether each TCR beta V gene segment behaved as functional or pseudogenic, an earlier analysis of 587 of the donors relied on high-throughput TCR beta sequencing. Donor age, sex, ethnicity and CMV serostatus were compiled alongside the repertoire data. In a later genetic analysis, genome-wide SNP genotypes for about 60% of the 666 donors were used, and that subset was treated as a discovery cohort. All discovery cohort repertoires had been generated on a single sequencing platform. HLA typing covered class I and class II loci at four-digit resolution. Typing coverage differed by locus: A, B, C, DRB1 and DQB1 were typed in about 620-640 donors, DQA1 in approximately 520, DPA1 in around 600, and DPB1 in 450 to 480. About 5 DR-DQ haplotypes were handled as single units for association and clustering, since linkage in the cohort was strong. Among over 350 genotyped donors of the cohort, an average of around 240,000 unique TCR beta nucleotide sequences were sequenced per donor, 15% to 20% of them non-productive.

On this clone: Its target antigen remains unknown. It has no much larger one-base neighbor in the sample; base qualities were not kept.

In total, roughly 670 healthy bone marrow donors made up the cohort. Cohort members were all nominally healthy when sampled, although unrecorded immune exposures were likely present. The donor tested CMV seronegative and was one of the 352 seronegative cohort members. A peripheral blood sample was collected from each donor, and TCR beta sequencing was performed on peripheral blood mononuclear cells. The Qiagen DNeasy Blood Extraction Kit was used to extract genomic DNA from the blood cell samples. Overall study results and their limits: Assigning TCR associations to individual alleles was difficult when HLA alleles, especially DR and DQ, strongly co-occurred. A total of about 180 TCR beta chains were listed by the study as associated with cytomegalovirus. The authors suggested that the approach could potentially be extended to other disease states and immunological phenotypes. Some IMGT-functional V segments, including TRBV6-2 and TRBV6-3, could not be distinguished by the 87-base-pair reads and were therefore excluded. V-gene and J-gene trimming of TCR beta chains was associated with a missense DCLRE1C variant in a later genetic analysis, and the association was replicated in an independent cohort. Several of the top co-occurrence clusters appeared to be linked to parvovirus B19, influenza, CMV and Epstein-Barr virus, according to a later analysis. In both the original and validation cohorts, the classifier was reported to diagnose cytomegalovirus status with high specificity and sensitivity. Immune exposure information for the cohort was limited to CMV serostatus. A later analysis associated roughly 17,000 TCR beta sequences with specific HLA alleles at a false discovery rate of 0.05. Because counts were too low, 15 or so rarely observed V segments, including chromosome 9 orphons, were excluded from the earlier analysis of 587 of the donors. A further reported finding was that TCR beta sequences accurately predicted the HLA-A and HLA-B alleles for most subjects in the first cohort. Most CMV-associated TCR beta chains appeared to be HLA-restricted in a later analysis, and the HLA associations seemed to be driven largely by CMV exposure. Most TCR sequences were seen in very few donors, while some public TCRs were found in many individuals. Correlated functional status among segregating V segments might reflect linkage disequilibrium, but an unknown experimental factor could not be ruled out. A later analysis found that TCR association rates varied across HLA loci, with DRB1 alleles showing the most associated TCRs and HLA-C alleles the fewest. A later genetic analysis reported fewer N-insertions in productive TCRs among donors in an Asian-associated ancestry cluster than the roughly 620-donor mean. Compared with equally common non-associated chains, HLA-associated TCR beta chains in a later analysis were more clonally expanded and had lower generation probabilities. A group of highly shared sequence variants was considered likely to be a technical artifact of the sequencing pipeline. In an earlier analysis of approximately 590 of the donors, most TCR beta V segments appeared in productive rearrangements about 87% or about 30% of the time, broadly matching IMGT annotations. HLA typing was unavailable for some donors at each locus, so association tests used only the typed subset. In vitro tests confirmed that three of the cytomegalovirus-associated TCR beta chains recognize cytomegalovirus antigens. Sequencing depth was assumed to be roughly uniform across donors in the presence/absence analyses, though that assumption may not hold. This cohort had only TCR beta chains sequenced, and the lack of alpha or paired-chain data limited which features could be detected.

Between the V and J ends, shortened by 6 bases and 2 bases respectively, the junction contains 10 bases. The germline V gene sets CDR1 to MNHEY and CDR2 to SVGAGI. From the cysteine through the phenylalanine, the CDR3 covers 13 amino acids. The kept DNA is CDR3 alone, 39 bases in frame from the first base. Libraries came from the immunoSEQ multiplex PCR assay. For the multiplex PCR, a mixture combining 60 forward primers for TCR Vbeta segments and 13 reverse primers for TCR Jbeta segments was used. A multiplex PCR assay on genomic DNA amplified the CDR3 region of rearranged TCR beta genes. Amplified TCR beta libraries were sequenced as 87-base-pair reads on the Illumina HiSeq System. Per the original workflow: In a later analysis, some 80 million unique TCR beta chains were counted across the 500 to 850 repertoires, and roughly 11 million of these chains were shared by at least two donors. To remove PCR and sequencing errors, raw reads were error-corrected and collapsed into unique sequences using a nearest-neighbor algorithm that merged closely related sequences. Alignment of CDR3 sequences to IMGT reference sequences was used to assign V, D and J gene segments. For a sequence to be retained, a match of at least six nucleotides was required to both a V gene segment and a J gene segment. A rearrangement counted as productive if the CDR3 had no stop codons and remained in frame with V and J, and every other rearrangement counted as non-productive. CDR3 was defined according to IMGT convention as the region running from the second conserved V-encoded cysteine to the conserved J-encoded phenylalanine. The earlier analysis of about 640 of the donors excluded any sequence lacking an unambiguous match to a single V gene segment. In an earlier analysis of roughly 600 of the donors, a V segment was called functional when productive rearrangements were above 56.7%, and segregating when the standard deviation between donors exceeded 5%. To diagnose cytomegalovirus status from the catalog of TCR beta chain sequences, a statistical classification framework was built. V and J gene assignment, in a later analysis, came from comparing TCR nucleotide sequences with IMGT/GENE-DB human TR gene sequences. Using the TCRdist pipeline, a later analysis assigned CDR3 sequences along with most-parsimonious VDJ recombination scenarios. In a later analysis, each TCR beta chain was defined by its CDR3 amino acid sequence together with its V-gene family, and reads lacking a unique V-gene family were excluded. In a later analysis, nearly 600 highly shared, low-generation-probability nucleotide sequences were removed to address suspected cross-contamination and a sequencing artifact. In a later analysis, a clonal expansion index for each public chain was calculated from normalized within-repertoire ranks of inferred template counts. Generation probabilities in a later analysis came from a VDJ recombination model fitted to out-of-frame rearrangements, and those results were checked against IGoR. Hypergeometric tests were used in a later analysis to score TCR-TCR, TCR-HLA and TCR-CMV co-occurrence, with a repertoire-size bias correction applied to the TCR pairs. In a later analysis, false discovery rates were estimated by permuting HLA or CMV assignments 20 times. In a later analysis, co-occurring TCRs were grouped using DBSCAN, with TCRdist sequence similarity added in when clustering inside HLA-allele-positive subsets. Repertoires with fewer than 30,000 or more than 120,000 public chains were left out of co-occurrence clustering, as were five repertoires with anomalous nucleotide sharing. In TCRdb, the immuneACCESS table is reduced to in-frame sequences with V and J assigned. These tables do not hold every clone; where another copy was compared, an unresolved V gene accounts for under half, and the others remain unexplained. V and J calls and clone size are as listed in that table; D and trimming were resolved from the DNA. Across this sample there are about 160,000 clones, with 75% to 90% seen only once. Approximately 2% of the sample is taken by the ten largest.

Sequencing used PBMCs. The TCR comes from a woman aged 18-29 years in good health and CMV-seronegative. The chain was built from TRBV6-5 and TRBJ2-5; TRBD1 is a possible D gene, resting on 6 matching bases. The CDR3 corresponds to CASSPGQQETQYF. The DNA sequence is TGTGCCAGCAGCCCTGGACAGCAAGAGACCCAGTACTTC.